This T cell receptor beta chain was recovered during a study of blood T cell dynamics during melanoma immunotherapy. Study conclusions and caveats: Disease-control patients' PBMC repertoires became either more clonal or more diverse at W3.

Notes on this clone: The antigen is not known.

Regarding time point: week 3, after first cycle of checkpoint inhibitor. Samples come from before therapy and from week 3 after the first blockade cycle. Disease control meant complete response, partial response or stable disease at 12 weeks. Some clones are missing from TCRdb's copy, which holds only in-frame ones; the method was immunoSEQ multiplex PCR. Of about 11,000 clones in the sample, about 89% are singletons; the top ten hold 6.5% to 8.5%. CDR1 LNHNV and CDR2 YYDKDF come from the germline V gene (reference sequence). The ends were cut back, 1 base at V and 4 bases at J, with 4 bases in the middle. The CDR3 length is 13 residues.

This rearrangement joins TRBV15 to TRBJ1-4; D uncertain. The input for sequencing was blood, taken from a patient treated with checkpoint blockade. This receptor was obtained from a human donor with melanoma. CDR3 protein: CATSRAGNEKLFF. Here the CDR3 DNA reads TGTGCCACCAGCAGAGCGGGTAATGAAAAACTGTTTTTT.